Below, 10 T cell receptor beta chains from the same sample are listed, as sequenced in a study of cytomegalovirus exposure and HLA in healthy donors. A multiplex PCR was run with 60 Vbeta primers and 13 Jbeta primers. Generated by immunoSEQ multiplex PCR, the TCRdb table keeps only in-frame clones and is missing some. Of around 99,000 clones in the sample, approximately 57% were seen once. Sequenced: PBMCs. These receptors came from a woman aged 25 to 39 in good health and CMV-seronegative.

The chain carries TRBV15 and TRBJ2-5, with D possibly TRBD2 on 5 matching bases. The J call could be wrong; TRBJ2-7 is a better fit for the DNA end. Germline assignment: CDR1 LNHNV and CDR2 YYDKDF (reference sequence). This CDR3 is built from 14 residues. The DNA of the CDR3 is TGTGCCACCAGCAGAGGTACAGCGGACTACGAGCAGTACTTC. This sequence encodes CATSRGTADYEQYF.

The chain carries TRBV6-6 and TRBJ1-1; D call uncertain. Germline assignment: CDR1 MNHNY and CDR2 SVGAGI (reference sequence). The CDR3 contains 13 residues. The V and J ends lost 2 bases and 4 bases respectively, with 8 bases between them. The CDR3 protein is CASSYGLGTEAFF. In DNA form, the CDR3 reads TGTGCCAGCAGTTACGGACTCGGCACTGAAGCTTTCTTT.

This clone occurred a few times. V is TRBV5-1 and J is TRBJ1-3; TRBD1 matches at 10 bases. The V segment lost 2 bases and the J segment 4 bases; nucleotides outside the gene matches: 3. Germline-derived CDR1 and CDR2 are SGHRS and YFSETQ. CDR3 length: 15 residues. CDR3 in amino acids: CASSLDRGRGNTIYF. DNA of the CDR3: TGCGCCAGCAGCTTAGACAGGGGGCGAGGAAACACCATATATTTT.

This clone was detected a few times. The chain recombines TRBV2 with TRBJ2-1; TRBD2 is a possible D gene (6 bases). The germline V and J ends were trimmed by 7 bases and 4 bases, with 14 bases remaining between them. CDR3 size: 14 residues. Germline CDR1 SNHLY, CDR2 FYNNEI. CDR3 loop: CASTEGGAYNEQFF. CDR3 DNA: TGTGCCAGCACCGAGGGCGGGGCATACAATGAGCAGTTCTTC.

The V gene is TRBV18, the J gene TRBJ2-2; D unresolved. Germline V gene lookup returns CDR1 KGHSH and CDR2 LQKENI. V lost 10 bases and J 5 bases, leaving 8 bases between the germline ends. The CDR3 loop spans 11 amino acids. The CDR3 DNA reads as TGTGCCACCGCGGAGACCGGGGAGCTGTTTTTT. Its protein is CATAETGELFF.

The table lists this clone with a few counts. V is TRBV4-1 and J is TRBJ2-1; no reliable D call. Germline-derived CDR1 and CDR2 are MGHRA and YSYEKL. The germline V and J ends were trimmed by 1 base and 2 bases, with 12 bases remaining between them. There are 16 residues in the CDR3. CDR3 sequence: CASSQVNLVAYNEQFF. CDR3 coding DNA: TGCGCCAGCAGCCAAGTGAACCTAGTGGCCTACAATGAGCAGTTCTTC.

CDR3 DNA sequence: TGTGCCAGCAGCTTGACTAGCGGGAGGGCCCGGCAGCAGTACTTC. Residues: CASSLTSGRARQQYF. The chain is built from TRBV11-2 and TRBJ2-7, with 14 bases lining up with TRBD2. V shed 3 bases, J shed 8 bases, and the junction held 6 bases outside the gene matches. The germline CDR1 and CDR2 sequences are SGHAT and FQNNGV. CDR3 length equals 15 residues.

This clone showed up just a few times. The chain has TRBV4-2 and TRBJ1-1, with TRBD1 as a possible D gene (6 bases). Looked up from germline, CDR1 is LGHNA and CDR2 is YNFKEQ. This CDR3 is 15 amino acids long. V gave up 2 bases and J gave up 1 base, with 11 bases separating them. DNA of the CDR3: TGTGCCAGCAGCCAACTTGACAGGCCGAACACTGAAGCTTTCTTT. It codes for CASSQLDRPNTEAFF.

This clone appeared a single time. J is TRBJ2-2 and V is TRBV25-1, with D unresolved. V was trimmed by 5 bases and J by 2 bases, leaving 6 bases between them. CDR3 length equals 13 residues. Germline V gene data show CDR1 as MGHDK and CDR2 as SYGVNS. Written as DNA, the CDR3 is TGTGCCAGCAGTCCGACTAACACCGGGGAGCTGTTTTTT. The encoded protein is CASSPTNTGELFF.

This clone has only a few counts. J is TRBJ1-1 and V is TRBV11-2, with D perhaps matching TRBD1 (6 bases). Trimming stripped 2 bases from V and 2 bases from J, with 21 bases between. This CDR3 is 18 amino acids long. Germline V lookup: CDR1 SGHAT, CDR2 FQNNGV. DNA for the CDR3: TGTGCCAGCAGCTTAAAGAAGACAGGCCACCTTTTAAACACTGAAGCTTTCTTT. It encodes CASSLKKTGHLLNTEAFF.